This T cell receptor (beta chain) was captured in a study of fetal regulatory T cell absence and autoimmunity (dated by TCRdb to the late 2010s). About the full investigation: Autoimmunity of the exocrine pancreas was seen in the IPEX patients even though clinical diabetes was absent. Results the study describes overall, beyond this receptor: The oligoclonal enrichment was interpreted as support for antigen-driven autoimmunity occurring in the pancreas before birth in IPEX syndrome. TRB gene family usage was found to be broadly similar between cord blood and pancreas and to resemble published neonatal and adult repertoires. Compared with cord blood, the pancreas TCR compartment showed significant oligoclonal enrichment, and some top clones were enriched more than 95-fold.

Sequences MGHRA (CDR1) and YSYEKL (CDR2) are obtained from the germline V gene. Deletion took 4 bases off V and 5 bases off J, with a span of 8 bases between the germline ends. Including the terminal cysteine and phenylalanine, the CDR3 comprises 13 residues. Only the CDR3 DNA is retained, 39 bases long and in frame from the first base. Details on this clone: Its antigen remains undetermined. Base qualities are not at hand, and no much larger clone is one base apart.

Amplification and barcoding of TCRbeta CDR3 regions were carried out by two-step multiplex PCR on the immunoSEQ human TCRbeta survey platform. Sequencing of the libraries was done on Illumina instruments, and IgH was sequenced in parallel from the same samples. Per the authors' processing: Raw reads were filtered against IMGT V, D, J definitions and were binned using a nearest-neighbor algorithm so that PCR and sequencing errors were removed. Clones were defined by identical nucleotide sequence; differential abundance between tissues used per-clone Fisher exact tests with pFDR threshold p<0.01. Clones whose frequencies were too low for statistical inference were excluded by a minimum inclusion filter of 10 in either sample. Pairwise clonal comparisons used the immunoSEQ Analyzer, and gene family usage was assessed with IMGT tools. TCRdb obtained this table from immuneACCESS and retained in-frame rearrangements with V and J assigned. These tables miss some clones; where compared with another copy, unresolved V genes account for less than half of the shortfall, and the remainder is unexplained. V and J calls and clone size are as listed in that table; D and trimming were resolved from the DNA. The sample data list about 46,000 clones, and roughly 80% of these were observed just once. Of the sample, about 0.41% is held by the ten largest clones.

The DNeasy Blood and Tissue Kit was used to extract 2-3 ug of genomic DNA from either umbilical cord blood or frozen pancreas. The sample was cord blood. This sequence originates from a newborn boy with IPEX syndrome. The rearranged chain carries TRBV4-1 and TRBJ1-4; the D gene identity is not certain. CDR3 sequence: CASSREPNEKLFF. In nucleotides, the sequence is TGCGCCAGCAGCCGGGAGCCAAATGAAAAACTGTTTTTT.